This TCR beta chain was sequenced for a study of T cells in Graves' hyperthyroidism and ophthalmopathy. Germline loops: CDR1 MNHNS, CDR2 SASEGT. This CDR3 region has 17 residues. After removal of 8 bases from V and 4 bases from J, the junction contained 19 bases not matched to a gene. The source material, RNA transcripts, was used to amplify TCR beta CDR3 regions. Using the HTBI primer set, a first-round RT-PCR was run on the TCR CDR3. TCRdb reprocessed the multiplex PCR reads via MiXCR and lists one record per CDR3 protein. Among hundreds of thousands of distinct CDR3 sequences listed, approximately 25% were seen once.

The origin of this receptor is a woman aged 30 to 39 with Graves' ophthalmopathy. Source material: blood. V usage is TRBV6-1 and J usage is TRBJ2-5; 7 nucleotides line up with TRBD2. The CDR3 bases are TGTGCCAGCCCGAAGAGGGAGGGCAGTTCTTTAGGAGAGACCCAGTACTTC. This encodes CASPKREGSSLGETQYF.